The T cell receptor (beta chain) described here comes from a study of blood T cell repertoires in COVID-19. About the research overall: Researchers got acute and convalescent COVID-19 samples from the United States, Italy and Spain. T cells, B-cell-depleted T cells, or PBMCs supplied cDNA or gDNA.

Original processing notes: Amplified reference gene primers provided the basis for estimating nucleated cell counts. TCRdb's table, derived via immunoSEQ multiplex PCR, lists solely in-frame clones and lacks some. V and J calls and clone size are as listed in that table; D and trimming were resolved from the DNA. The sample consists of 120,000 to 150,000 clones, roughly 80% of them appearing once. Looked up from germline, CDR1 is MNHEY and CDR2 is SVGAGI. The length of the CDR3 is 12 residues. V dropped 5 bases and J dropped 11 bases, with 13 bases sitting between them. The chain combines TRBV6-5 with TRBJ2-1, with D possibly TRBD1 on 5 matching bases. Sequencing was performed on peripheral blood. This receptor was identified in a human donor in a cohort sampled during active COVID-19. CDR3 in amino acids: CASSSTQGKQFF. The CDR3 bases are TGTGCCAGCAGTAGTACGCAGGGCAAGCAGTTCTTC.